This T cell receptor (beta chain) appears in the sequencing data of a study of beta chain features in type 1 diabetes listed by TCRdb under 2018. Study-level background: Mean age, gender distribution, total cell number and subset yield did not differ between patients and healthy donors. The study compared the TCRB repertoires of sorted circulating CD4+ T cell subsets in recently diagnosed type 1 diabetes patients with those in matched healthy donors. Across all samples, fewer than 110,000,000 sorted cells were examined, and cell number per subset correlated strongly with RNA yield. Whereas all 30 or so donors provided naive and central memory subsets, regulatory and stem cell-like memory subsets were isolated from just 8 patients and about 8 healthy donors. What the work shows at the level of the full study, not this receptor alone: Patients with type 1 diabetes made fewer insertions and deleted more nucleotides at VDJ recombination sites, implying thymic rearrangement abnormalities. Sequencing cDNA rather than genomic DNA could over-represent highly expressing activated cells, although activation and CD3 levels did not differ between groups. In all four CD4+ subsets, TCRB CDR3 length was moderately but significantly shorter in type 1 diabetes patients. Shorter templates might be favored by PCR, yet because patient and control samples were amplified and corrected together, any such skew would affect both groups equally. Because small numbers of individuals were included in the HLA sub-analyses, any influence of HLA type on TCRB rearrangement was left unresolved. Naive, central memory and regulatory TCRB repertoires appeared to be more alike among patients than among healthy donors.

From a lookup of the germline V gene, CDR1 and CDR2 are SGHTA and FQGNSA. The CDR3, from cysteine to phenylalanine, totals 16 residues. The DNA shown is the 48-base CDR3, in frame from base 1. V is clipped by 3 bases and J by 0 bases, and the sequence between their germline boundaries is 11 bases long. A single peripheral blood draw of approximately 120 mL on average was collected from each donor into heparinised tubes. A BD FACSAria II was used to sort naive, central memory, regulatory and stem cell-like memory CD4+ T cells with a panel that included CD45RO, CCR7, CD25, CD127, CD95 and CD27. A purity above 95% was achieved for all sorted populations. PBMCs were isolated right away by Lymphoprep density gradient centrifugation and were stained directly, without culture. So that batch effects would be minimized, each experiment stained and sorted samples in pairs, pairing one healthy donor with one patient.

Of note for this clone: This receptor's antigen is unknown. Base-call qualities are not available, and no considerably larger clone is one nucleotide away.

The High Capacity cDNA Reverse Transcription Kit was used to reverse transcribe all of the isolated RNA, meaning that expressed TCRB transcripts were what got sequenced. Deep immunoSEQ sequencing was applied to naive, central memory and regulatory T cell samples, giving an average of about 3.57 million total reads per sample. Sorted cells were lysed in RLT buffer and RNA was extracted with DNase-treated RNeasy Micro or Mini kits, depending on cell number. To prevent cross-contamination, every cell subset was processed on its own, while patient and healthy donor samples were processed together. TCRB sequences were amplified from cDNA with the immunoSEQ multiplex PCR, producing 87-bp fragments spanning the CDR3 region. Amplicons were sequenced on the Illumina HiSeq platform. The original pipeline was this. Synthetic template baselines were used to correct PCR bias computationally, reads within Hamming distance 2 were collapsed, and singletons that could not be merged were discarded. By aligning reads against IMGT, V, D and J genes, CDR3 length, and insertions or deletions at six rearrangement sites were assigned. Within each subset, clonotype counts were normalized to sorted cell number, after which true diversity and Gini coefficients were computed with the tcR R package. Repertoire sharing was quantified using the overlap coefficient calculated on TCRB nucleotide sequences. The table was pulled from immuneACCESS by TCRdb, which kept in-frame rearrangements only. Such tables lose some clones; where checked, under half of the loss comes from unresolved V genes, and the rest has no known cause. D and trimming were read from the DNA, whereas the V and J calls and clone size are those reported in that table. In all, the sample holds around 140,000 clones, and around 13% of those were seen once. Jointly, the top ten make up around 1.2% of the sample.

Sequencing used central memory CD4+ T cells from blood. This sequence originates from a man younger than 35 with type 1 diabetes. The chain joins TRBV7-2 to TRBJ2-2; D gene: possibly TRBD1, on 6 matching bases. Here the CDR3 is given as CASSFQGIANTGELFF. The bases read TGTGCCAGCAGCTTTCAGGGGATCGCGAACACCGGGGAGCTGTTTTTT.